A single sample is the source of the 31 T cell receptor beta chains below, sequenced in a study of cytomegalovirus exposure and HLA in healthy donors. Generated by immunoSEQ multiplex PCR, the TCRdb table keeps only in-frame clones and is missing some. The repertoire consists of about 160,000 clones, with approximately 84% occurring once and the leading ten covering about a tenth. Input material: PBMCs. All receptors come from a man aged 30 to 45 in good health and CMV-seropositive.

The rearrangement links TRBV28 to TRBJ2-2; maybe TRBD2 (6 bases). Trimming took off 6 bases at V and 7 bases at J, with 12 bases between the two ends. This CDR3 is 13 amino acids long. Germline V gives CDR1 MDHEN, CDR2 SYDVKM. CDR3 in amino acids: CASRSPGGGELFF. CDR3 DNA: TGTGCCAGCAGGTCCCCCGGGGGCGGGGAGCTGTTTTTT.

This sequence joins TRBV18 and TRBJ1-2, with 7 bases matching TRBD1. Germline V CDR1 and CDR2: KGHSH, LQKENI. The CDR3 has 13 residues. V shed 5 bases and J 3 bases; nucleotides not matched to a gene: 3. The chain's CDR3 is CASSYDRDYGYTF. In DNA form, the CDR3 reads TGTGCCAGCTCATACGACAGGGACTATGGCTACACCTTC.

This clone was counted a few times. The rearrangement joins TRBV21-1 to TRBJ2-1; the table names TRBD2, a call not compared with the DNA. TRBV21-1 is recorded as a pseudogene. This CDR3 contains 16 residues. CDR3 sequence: CASSNPPGLSYNEQFF. CDR3 DNA: TGTGCCAGCAGCAACCCTCCGGGACTATCTTACAATGAGCAGTTCTTC.

This clone has a count of ten or more. The V call is TRBV2, the J call TRBJ2-7, with TRBD2 matching 9 bases. After removal of 5 bases from V and 5 bases from J, the junction contained 16 bases not matched to a gene. The CDR3 extends over 17 amino acids. Germline CDR1 and CDR2: SNHLY and FYNNEI. CDR3 in DNA: TGTGCCAGCAGTCCCGGGACTAGCTTTCTCGGGTATGACGAGCAGTACTTC. Translating it yields CASSPGTSFLGYDEQYF.

The chain is built from TRBV10-3 and TRBJ1-1, with unresolved D. CDR3 length: 14 residues. Trimming left V 0 bases short and J 3 bases short, with 8 bases between. CDR1 ENHRY and CDR2 SYGVKD come from the germline V gene. The CDR3, as DNA: TGTGCCATCAGTGAGTCCCTTCGGGACACTGAAGCTTTCTTT. Amino acids: CAISESLRDTEAFF.

The chain employs TRBV13 and TRBJ2-1; 11 positions agree with TRBD2. Germline V gene data show CDR1 as PRHDT and CDR2 as FYEKMQ (reference sequence). CDR3 size: 18 residues. J gave up 4 bases and V 0 bases, and 8 bases lay outside the gene matches. CDR3 sequence: CASSLGLPGLAVYNEQFF. CDR3 in DNA: TGTGCCAGCAGCTTAGGTCTTCCGGGACTAGCGGTGTACAATGAGCAGTTCTTC.

This rearrangement joins TRBV5-1 to TRBJ1-4; D may be TRBD1 (5 bases). V lost 4 bases and J 7 bases, leaving 20 bases between the germline ends. The CDR3 spans 16 residues. Looked up from germline, CDR1 is SGHRS and CDR2 is YFSETQ. CDR3 in amino acids: CASSGTGGGSAEKLFF. For the CDR3, the DNA is TGCGCCAGCAGCGGGACCGGGGGAGGTTCGGCTGAAAAACTGTTTTTT.

The V gene is TRBV28, the J gene TRBJ2-7; the match to TRBD2 covers 14 bases. V lost 6 bases to trimming and J lost 4 bases; unmatched junction nucleotides: 5. The germline V gene encodes CDR1 MDHEN and CDR2 SYDVKM. The CDR3 sequence is 15 residues long. The CDR3 sequence is CASSPGLAGVYEQYF. The CDR3 DNA reads TGTGCCAGCAGCCCGGGACTAGCGGGAGTTTACGAGCAGTACTTC. Based on the CDR3 plus reference TRBV28 and TRBJ2-7, the full variable domain is DVKVTQSSRYLVKRTGEKVFLECVQDMDHENMFWYRQDPGLGLRLIYFSYDVKMKEKGDIPEGYSVSREKKERFSLILESASTNQTSMYLCASSPGLAGVYEQYFGPGTRLTVT.

The chain carries TRBV14 and TRBJ1-2; a weak D match, TRBD1 (5 bases). This CDR3 spans 13 amino acids. Trimming shortened V by 5 bases and J by 5 bases, and 12 bases separated the two germline ends. Germline loops: CDR1 SGHDN, CDR2 FVKESK. In DNA, the CDR3 is TGTGCCAGCAGCGAGTCTCGGGGGTATGGCTACACCTTC. Protein product: CASSESRGYGYTF.

The J gene is TRBJ2-3, the V gene TRBV2; possible D gene TRBD1, 5 bases. V was trimmed by 6 bases and J by 3 bases, leaving 16 bases between them. Germline CDR1 is SNHLY and CDR2 is FYNNEI. This CDR3 has 15 amino acids. CDR3 amino acids: CASRDTKFTTDTQYF. DNA of the CDR3: TGTGCCAGCAGGGACACGAAATTTACAACAGATACGCAGTATTTT.

The J gene is TRBJ2-7, the V gene TRBV2; 8 positions match TRBD1. Unmatched junction bases numbered 5, after V lost 1 base and J lost 3 bases. Germline CDR1 is SNHLY and CDR2 is FYNNEI. The CDR3 contains 15 residues. CDR3 DNA: TGTGCCAGCAGTGAAGGGGGACAGGCGATCTACGAGCAGTACTTC. It specifies CASSEGGQAIYEQYF.

This clone was recorded once. This chain uses TRBV7-8 with TRBJ2-6; 7 bases fit TRBD1. CDR3 length equals 16 residues. Germline values: CDR1 SGHVS, CDR2 FQNEAQ. V was clipped by 5 bases and J by 5 bases; unmatched bases: 9. CDR3 nucleotide sequence: TGTGCCAGCAGCGACGGCCGGGACAGCTGGGCCAACGTCCTGACTTTC. Amino acid sequence: CASSDGRDSWANVLTF.

The chain combines TRBV9 with TRBJ2-3; TRBD1 matches at 10 bases. V dropped 4 bases and J dropped 6; count of bases not matched to a gene: 11. Germline loops: CDR1 SGDLS, CDR2 YYNGEE. The CDR3 contains 16 residues. CDR3 residues: CASSYNRDRGEDTQYF. CDR3 sequence (DNA): TGTGCCAGCAGCTACAACCGGGACAGGGGAGAGGATACGCAGTATTTT.

In DNA form, the CDR3 reads TGTGCCAGCAGTGAACGGACAGGGGGCGGAGAAAAACTGTTTTTT. This translates into CASSERTGGGEKLFF. The chain links TRBV25-1 to TRBJ1-4; 11 bases are shared with TRBD1. Germline loops: CDR1 MGHDK, CDR2 SYGVNS. This CDR3 contains 15 residues. Unmatched junction bases numbered 4, after V lost 2 bases and J lost 8 bases. Variable domain in full (rest from reference TRBV25-1 and TRBJ1-4): EADIYQTPRYLVIGTGKKITLECSQTMGHDKMYWYQQDPGMELHLIHYSYGVNSTEKGDLSSESTVSRIRTEHFPLTLESARPSHTSQYLCASSERTGGGEKLFFGSGTQLSVL.

The gene calls are TRBV7-9 and TRBJ1-2; unclear D gene. Trimming shortened V by 4 bases and J by 7 bases, and 10 bases separated the two germline ends. CDR1 SEHNR and CDR2 FQNEAQ come from the germline V gene (reference sequence). The CDR3 is 12 amino acids. The CDR3 nucleotides read TGTGCCAGCAGCTGGGAGGACGGTGGCTACACCTTC. This encodes CASSWEDGGYTF.

J is TRBJ1-3 and V is TRBV5-4; no reliable D call. The germline V gene encodes CDR1 SGHNT and CDR2 YYREEE (reference sequence). The ends were cut back, 4 bases at V and 4 bases at J, with 15 bases in the middle. The length of the CDR3 is 15 residues. As DNA, the CDR3 is TGTGCCAGCAGCCTGAGTTGGGCTGGCGGAAACACCATATATTTT. Its translation: CASSLSWAGGNTIYF.

The CDR3 reads CASSGGQGNYEQYF. The CDR3 DNA reads TGTGCCAGCAGCGGGGGACAGGGGAACTACGAGCAGTACTTC. J is TRBJ2-7 and V is TRBV9, with 10 nucleotides matching TRBD1. This CDR3 contains 14 residues. Germline V gene sequence: CDR1 SGDLS, CDR2 YYNGEE. V shed 3 bases, J shed 3 bases, and the junction held 3 bases outside the gene matches.

Ten or more counts support this clone. This sequence joins TRBV7-3 and TRBJ1-2; possible D gene TRBD1, 5 bases. Germline CDR1 is SGHTA and CDR2 is FQGTGA. Deletions cut 1 base from V and 2 bases from J, with 11 bases between. The CDR3 contains 15 residues. For the CDR3, the DNA is TGTGCCAGCAGCTTAAGGGGGGGAGGCAACTATGGCTACACCTTC. It specifies CASSLRGGGNYGYTF.

This clone was picked up one time. The chain links TRBV28 to TRBJ1-2; 9 bases match TRBD1. Germline-derived CDR1 and CDR2 are MDHEN and SYDVKM. The CDR3 is 13 amino acids. With V trimmed by 4 bases and J by 8 bases, 5 bases remained unmatched. The CDR3 reads CASSSGQGRGYTF. The CDR3 nucleotides are TGTGCCAGCAGTTCGGGACAGGGAAGGGGCTACACCTTC.

With regard to this clone: Mismatch with germline at one junction end may stem from a read error. This sequence joins TRBV7-7 and TRBJ2-2; unclear D gene. This CDR3 is 14 amino acids long. CDR1 and CDR2 from the germline V gene are SSHAT and FNYEAQ (reference sequence). CDR3 sequence (DNA): TGTGCTAGCAGCTTTGGGCCTGACACCGGGGAGCTGTTTTTT. Protein sequence: CASSFGPDTGELFF.

The gene calls are TRBV5-4 and TRBJ2-6, with 7 bases lining up with TRBD1. Germline-derived CDR1 and CDR2 are SGHNT and YYREEE (reference sequence). The CDR3 has 16 amino acids. V shed 4 bases and J 2 bases; nucleotides not matched to a gene: 6. DNA for the CDR3: TGTGCCAGCAGCAAAGACACAGGGGCTGGGGCCAACGTCCTGACTTTC. Protein: CASSKDTGAGANVLTF.

The chain joins TRBV9 to TRBJ2-1, with D hard to call. The CDR3 covers 15 residues. Trimming removed 4 bases from V and 2 bases from J, with 13 bases in between. Germline lookup yields CDR1 SGDLS and CDR2 YYNGEE. CDR3 amino acids: CASSPEMKPYNEQFF. The CDR3 region has the DNA TGTGCCAGCAGCCCCGAGATGAAGCCCTACAATGAGCAGTTCTTC.

The chain uses TRBV7-2 and TRBJ1-2; D gene ambiguous. The CDR3 covers 12 residues. V gave up 3 bases and J gave up 6 bases, with 8 bases separating them. CDR1 and CDR2 (germline): SGHTA, FQGNSA. CDR3 region: CASSFRGDGYTF. For the CDR3, the DNA is TGTGCCAGCAGCTTCCGGGGAGATGGCTACACCTTC.

In regard to this clone: The junction departs from the called germline gene at one end, perhaps through a read error. The chain joins TRBV5-1 to TRBJ2-2, with 7 bases fitting TRBD2. This CDR3 has 15 amino acids. Germline values: CDR1 SGHRS, CDR2 YFSETQ. The CDR3 loop is CASSRGRENAGELFF. The CDR3 nucleotides read TGCGCCAGCAGCCGGGGGAGGGAGAACGCCGGGGAGCTGTTTTTT.

The J gene is TRBJ1-2, the V gene TRBV5-1, with D hard to call. CDR3 length equals 14 residues. Trimming took 4 bases from V and 0 from J, leaving 10 bases between them. CDR1 SGHRS and CDR2 YFSETQ come from the germline V gene. The CDR3 DNA sequence: TGCGCCAGCAGCCCGGAGGCCGCTAACTATGGCTACACCTTC. As protein: CASSPEAANYGYTF.

The genes are TRBV5-6 and TRBJ1-2; TRBD1 agrees at 7 bases. CDR3 size: 12 residues. The germline V gene has CDR1 SGHDT and CDR2 YYEEEE. The junction had 2 bases not matched to a gene; V was cut back by 2 bases and J by 7 bases. In nucleotides, the CDR3 is TGTGCCAGCAGCTTACAGGGGTTTGGCTACACCTTC. The encoded protein is CASSLQGFGYTF.

The chain uses TRBV30 and TRBJ1-4; D ambiguous. Germline V gene lookup returns CDR1 GTSNPN and CDR2 SVGIG (reference sequence). Trimming took 5 bases from V and 8 from J, leaving 15 bases between them. This CDR3 has 13 amino acids. The CDR3 reads CAWEGNRGEKLFF. The CDR3 DNA sequence: TGTGCCTGGGAGGGAAATCGTGGGGAAAAACTGTTTTTT.

CDR3 in amino acids: CASSRVDRAYNEQFF. For the CDR3, the DNA is TGCGCCAGCAGCCGAGTAGACAGGGCGTACAATGAGCAGTTCTTC. This chain uses TRBV4-3 with TRBJ2-1; 7 nucleotides agree with TRBD1. The germline V gene encodes CDR1 LGHNA and CDR2 YSLEER. CDR3 length: 15 residues. Trimming removed 4 bases from V and 4 bases from J; junction bases left unmatched: 7.

The chain links TRBV9 to TRBJ1-3; D is unresolved. CDR1 and CDR2 (germline): SGDLS, YYNGEE. The ends were cut back, 0 bases at V and 5 bases at J, with 9 bases in the middle. CDR3 length equals 14 residues. The chain's CDR3 is CASSVEQQRNTIYF. For the CDR3, the DNA is TGTGCCAGCAGCGTAGAACAGCAACGAAACACCATATATTTT.

This chain connects TRBV19 to TRBJ1-2; D is unresolved. Germline values: CDR1 LNHDA, CDR2 SQIVND (reference sequence). There are 15 residues in the CDR3. Trimming cost V 3 bases and J 1 base, with 12 bases left between them. The CDR3 sequence: CASSIYSTDNYGYTF. The CDR3 coding sequence is TGTGCCAGTAGTATCTACAGTACGGATAACTATGGCTACACCTTC. Complete variable domain (other parts from reference TRBV19 and TRBJ1-2): DGGITQSPKYLFRKEGQNVTLSCEQNLNHDAMYWYRQDPGQGLRLIYYSQIVNDFQKGDIAEGYSVSREKKESFPLTVTSAQKNPTAFYLCASSIYSTDNYGYTFGSGTRLTVV.

This chain uses TRBV5-1 with TRBJ1-6; the match to TRBD1 covers 7 bases. The CDR3 covers 15 residues. Trimming removed 4 bases from V and 8 bases from J; junction bases left unmatched: 9. The germline gives CDR1 SGHRS, CDR2 YFSETQ. CDR3 coding DNA: TGCGCCAGCAGCCCAAAGACAGGGACCGATTCACCCCTCCACTTT. Its translation: CASSPKTGTDSPLHF.